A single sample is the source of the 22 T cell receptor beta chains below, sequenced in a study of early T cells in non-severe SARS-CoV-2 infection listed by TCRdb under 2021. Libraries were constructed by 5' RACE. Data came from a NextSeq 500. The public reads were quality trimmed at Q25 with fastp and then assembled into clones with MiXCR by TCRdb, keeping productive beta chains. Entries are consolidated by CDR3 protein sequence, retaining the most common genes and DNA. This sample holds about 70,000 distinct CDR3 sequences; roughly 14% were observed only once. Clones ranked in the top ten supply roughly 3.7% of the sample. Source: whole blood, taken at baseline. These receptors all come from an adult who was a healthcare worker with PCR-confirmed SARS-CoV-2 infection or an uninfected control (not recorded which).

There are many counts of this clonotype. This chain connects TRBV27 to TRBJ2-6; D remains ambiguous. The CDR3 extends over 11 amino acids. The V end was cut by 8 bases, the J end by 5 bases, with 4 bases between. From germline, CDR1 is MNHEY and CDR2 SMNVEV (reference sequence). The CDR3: CASARANVLTF. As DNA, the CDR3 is TGTGCCAGCGCCCGGGCCAACGTCCTGACTTTC.

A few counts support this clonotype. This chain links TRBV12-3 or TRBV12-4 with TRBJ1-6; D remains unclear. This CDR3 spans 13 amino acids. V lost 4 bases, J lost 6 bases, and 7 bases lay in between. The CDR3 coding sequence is TGTGCCAGCAGTTCCCAGGCTAATTCACCCCTCCACTTT. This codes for CASSSQANSPLHF.

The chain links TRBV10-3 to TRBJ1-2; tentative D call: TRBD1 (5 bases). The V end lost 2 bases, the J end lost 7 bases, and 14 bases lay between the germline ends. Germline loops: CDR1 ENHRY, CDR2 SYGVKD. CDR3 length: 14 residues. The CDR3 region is CAISERQGGIGYTF. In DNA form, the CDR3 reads TGTGCCATCAGTGAGCGGCAGGGTGGGATTGGCTACACCTTC.

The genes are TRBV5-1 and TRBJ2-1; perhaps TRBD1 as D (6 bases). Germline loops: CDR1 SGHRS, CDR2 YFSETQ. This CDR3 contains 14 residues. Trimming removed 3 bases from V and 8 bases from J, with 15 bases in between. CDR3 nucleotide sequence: TGCGCCAGCAGCTCCCCACCACAGGGCTATGAGCAGTTCTTC. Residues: CASSSPPQGYEQFF.

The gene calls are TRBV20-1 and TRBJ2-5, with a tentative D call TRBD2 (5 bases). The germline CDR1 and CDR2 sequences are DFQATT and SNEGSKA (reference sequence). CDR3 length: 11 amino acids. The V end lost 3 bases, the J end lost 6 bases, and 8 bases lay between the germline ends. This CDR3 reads CSARGGQTQYF. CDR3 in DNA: TGCAGTGCTAGGGGCGGGCAGACCCAGTACTTC.

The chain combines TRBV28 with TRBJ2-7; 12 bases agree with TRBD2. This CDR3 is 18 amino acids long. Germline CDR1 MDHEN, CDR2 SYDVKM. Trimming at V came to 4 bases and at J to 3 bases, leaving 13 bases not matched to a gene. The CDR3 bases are TGTGCCAGCAGTTCCGGGACTAGCGGGCGTAGGTTGAACTACGAGCAGTACTTC. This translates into CASSSGTSGRRLNYEQYF.

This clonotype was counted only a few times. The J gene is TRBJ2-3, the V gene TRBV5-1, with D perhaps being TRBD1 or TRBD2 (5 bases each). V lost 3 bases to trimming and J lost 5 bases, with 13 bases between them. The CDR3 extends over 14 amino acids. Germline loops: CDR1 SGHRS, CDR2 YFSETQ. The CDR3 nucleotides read TGCGCCAGCAGCTCCGGGACGCCAGGAGATACGCAGTATTTT. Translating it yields CASSSGTPGDTQYF.

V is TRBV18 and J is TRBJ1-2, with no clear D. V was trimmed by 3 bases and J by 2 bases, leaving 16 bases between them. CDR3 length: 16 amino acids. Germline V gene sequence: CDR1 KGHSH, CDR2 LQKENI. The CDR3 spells CASSPQLSLTNYGYTF. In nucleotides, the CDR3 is TGTGCCAGCTCACCCCAGTTGTCTCTTACGAACTATGGCTACACCTTC.

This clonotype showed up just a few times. CDR3 DNA: TGTGCCAGCGAGGGTGGACCCTACAATGAGCAGTTCTTC. This translates into CASEGGPYNEQFF. The chain joins TRBV28 to TRBJ2-1; D may be TRBD2 (5 bases). CDR3 size: 13 residues. The germline V gene encodes CDR1 MDHEN and CDR2 SYDVKM. Deletions cut 8 bases from V and 2 bases from J, with 10 bases between.

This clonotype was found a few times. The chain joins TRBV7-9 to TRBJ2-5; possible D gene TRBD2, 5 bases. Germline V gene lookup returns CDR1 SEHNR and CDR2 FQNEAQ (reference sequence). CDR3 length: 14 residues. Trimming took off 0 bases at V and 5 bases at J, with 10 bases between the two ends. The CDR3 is CASSLAAGGETQYF. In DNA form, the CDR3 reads TGTGCCAGCAGCTTAGCGGCGGGCGGGGAGACCCAGTACTTC.

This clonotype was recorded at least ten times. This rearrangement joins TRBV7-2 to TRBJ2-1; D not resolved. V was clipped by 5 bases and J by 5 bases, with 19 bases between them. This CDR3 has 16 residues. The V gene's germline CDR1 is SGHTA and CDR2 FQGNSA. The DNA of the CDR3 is TGTGCCAGCAGCGTCGGATTTGGCGTTAGCAACAATGAGCAGTTCTTC. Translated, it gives CASSVGFGVSNNEQFF.

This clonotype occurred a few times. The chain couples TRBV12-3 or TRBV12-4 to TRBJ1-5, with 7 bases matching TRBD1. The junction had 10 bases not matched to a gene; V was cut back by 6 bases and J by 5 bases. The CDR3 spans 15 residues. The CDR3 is CASRGEGAGDQPQHF. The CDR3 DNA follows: TGTGCCAGCAGGGGTGAGGGGGCAGGAGATCAGCCCCAGCATTTT.

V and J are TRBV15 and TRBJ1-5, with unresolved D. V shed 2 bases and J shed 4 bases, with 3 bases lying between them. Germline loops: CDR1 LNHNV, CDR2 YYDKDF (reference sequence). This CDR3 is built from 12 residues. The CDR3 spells CATSRQNQPQHF. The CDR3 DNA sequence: TGTGCCACCAGCAGACAGAATCAGCCCCAGCATTTT. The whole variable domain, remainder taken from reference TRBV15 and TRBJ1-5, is DAMVIQNPRYQVTQFGKPVTLSCSQTLNHNVMYWYQQKSSQAPKLLFHYYDKDFNNEADTPDNFQSRRPNTSFCFLDIRSPGLGDTAMYLCATSRQNQPQHFGDGTRLSIL.

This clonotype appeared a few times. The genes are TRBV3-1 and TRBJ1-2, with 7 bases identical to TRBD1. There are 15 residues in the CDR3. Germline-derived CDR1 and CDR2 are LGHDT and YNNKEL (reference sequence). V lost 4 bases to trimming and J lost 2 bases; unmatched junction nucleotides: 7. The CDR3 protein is CASSPYRGANYGYTF. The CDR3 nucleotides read TGTGCCAGCAGCCCTTACAGGGGAGCAAACTATGGCTACACCTTC.

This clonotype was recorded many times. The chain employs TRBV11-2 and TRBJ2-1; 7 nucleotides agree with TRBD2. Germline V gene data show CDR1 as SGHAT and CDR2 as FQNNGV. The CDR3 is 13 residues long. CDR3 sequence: CAGGRESYNEQFF. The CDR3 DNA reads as TGTGCGGGGGGGAGGGAGTCCTACAATGAGCAGTTCTTC.

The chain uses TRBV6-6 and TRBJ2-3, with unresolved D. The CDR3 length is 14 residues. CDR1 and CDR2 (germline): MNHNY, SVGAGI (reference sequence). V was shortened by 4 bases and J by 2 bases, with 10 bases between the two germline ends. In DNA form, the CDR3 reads TGTGCCAGCAGTTTAAACACTTACACAGATACGCAGTATTTT. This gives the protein CASSLNTYTDTQYF.

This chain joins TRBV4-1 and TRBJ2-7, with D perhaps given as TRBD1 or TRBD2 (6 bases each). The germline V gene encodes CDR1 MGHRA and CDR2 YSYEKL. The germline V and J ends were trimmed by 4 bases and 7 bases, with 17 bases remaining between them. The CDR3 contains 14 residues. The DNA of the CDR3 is TGCGCCAGCAGCCGGTCGGAGGGGGGTATGGAGCAGTACTTC. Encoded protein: CASSRSEGGMEQYF.

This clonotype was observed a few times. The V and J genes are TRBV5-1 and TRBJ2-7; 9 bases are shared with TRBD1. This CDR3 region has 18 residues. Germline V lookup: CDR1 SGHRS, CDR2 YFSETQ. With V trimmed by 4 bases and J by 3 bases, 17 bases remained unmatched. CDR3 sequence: CASSLGVNRDRVDYEQYF. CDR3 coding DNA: TGCGCCAGCAGCCTGGGGGTGAACCGGGACAGGGTTGACTACGAGCAGTACTTC.

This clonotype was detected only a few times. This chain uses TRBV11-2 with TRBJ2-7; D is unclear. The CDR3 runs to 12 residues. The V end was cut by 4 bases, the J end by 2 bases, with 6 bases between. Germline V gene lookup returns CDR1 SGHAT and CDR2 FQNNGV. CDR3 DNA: TGTGCCAGCAGCTCCGACACCTACGAGCAGTACTTC. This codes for CASSSDTYEQYF.

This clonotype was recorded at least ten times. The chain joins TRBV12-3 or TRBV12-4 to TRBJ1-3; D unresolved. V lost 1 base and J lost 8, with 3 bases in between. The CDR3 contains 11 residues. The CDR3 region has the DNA TGTGCCAGCAGTTTAGGTCACACCATATATTTT. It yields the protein CASSLGHTIYF.

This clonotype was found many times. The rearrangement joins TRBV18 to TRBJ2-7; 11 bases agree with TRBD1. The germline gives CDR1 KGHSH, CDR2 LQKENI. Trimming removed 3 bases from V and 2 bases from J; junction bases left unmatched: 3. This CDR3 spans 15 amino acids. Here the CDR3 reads CASSPPGQGAYEQYF. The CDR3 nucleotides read TGTGCCAGCTCACCCCCGGGACAGGGGGCCTACGAGCAGTACTTC.

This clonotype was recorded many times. CDR3 amino acids: CASSRAGVSTDTQYF. In DNA, the CDR3 is TGTGCCAGCAGCCGAGCGGGAGTTAGCACAGATACGCAGTATTTT. V is TRBV14 and J is TRBJ2-3; 8 nucleotides align to TRBD2. The germline gives CDR1 SGHDN, CDR2 FVKESK. V shed 4 bases, J shed 0 bases, and the junction held 3 bases outside the gene matches. The CDR3 has 15 amino acids.